The T cell receptor (beta chain) described here comes from a study of blood T cell repertoires in COVID-19. This clone showed up just once. The method was immunoSEQ multiplex PCR; TCRdb's version includes in-frame clones alone and lacks a portion of them. The table lists over 120,000 clones, 87% of them singletons. V was trimmed by 6 bases and J by 0 bases, leaving 14 bases between them. The CDR3 length is 15 residues. Per the germline V gene, CDR1 is MGHDK and CDR2 is SYGVNS. The source material was peripheral blood. This TCR was recovered from a man aged 45-65 years who had recovered from COVID-19. The V gene is TRBV25-1, the J gene TRBJ1-1; D might be TRBD1 (6 bases). Here the CDR3 reads CASRTRDNMNTEAFF. As DNA, the CDR3 is TGTGCCAGCAGAACTCGGGACAATATGAACACTGAAGCTTTCTTT. Full variable domain (outside the CDR3, taken from reference TRBV25-1 and TRBJ1-1): EADIYQTPRYLVIGTGKKITLECSQTMGHDKMYWYQQDPGMELHLIHYSYGVNSTEKGDLSSESTVSRIRTEHFPLTLESARPSHTSQYLCASRTRDNMNTEAFFGQGTRLTVV.